These 23 T cell receptor beta chains share one sample of origin, sequenced in a study of CD8 T cells in ankylosing spondylitis. MiXCR was run by TCRdb on the 5' RACE reads, yielding one entry per CDR3 protein. Of 210,000 or so distinct CDR3 sequences in the sample, roughly 26% are singletons; the top ten hold 6.6%. The sample was blood, either unsorted or a sorted T cell fraction (not recorded which). The origin of the receptors is a male donor with ankylosing spondylitis or in good health (not recorded which).

J is TRBJ1-3 and V is TRBV6-1; D not resolved. Trimming cost V 7 bases and J 0 bases, with 7 bases left between them. This CDR3 region has 13 residues. CDR1 and CDR2 (germline): MNHNS, SASEGT. CDR3 nucleotides: TGTGCCAGCACGACGGGCTCTGGAAACACCATATATTTT. Translation gives CASTTGSGNTIYF.

With regard to this clonotype: A much larger clone differs by one base, so this may be a read error. The V call is TRBV7-2, the J call TRBJ1-4; D remains ambiguous. V dropped 5 bases and J dropped 7 bases, with 11 bases sitting between them. Germline V gives CDR1 SGHTA, CDR2 FQGNSA. This CDR3 has 13 amino acids. CDR3 in amino acids: CASSSYFAEKLFF. The DNA of the CDR3 is TGTGCCAGCAGCAGCTATTTTGCTGAAAAACTGTTTTTT.

The gene calls are TRBV18 and TRBJ2-1; no firm D call. Germline loops: CDR1 KGHSH, CDR2 LQKENI. The V and J ends lost 0 bases and 7 bases respectively, with 16 bases between them. There are 16 residues in the CDR3. In DNA form, the CDR3 reads TGTGCCAGCTCACCACCGGGCGGTTCGTTGCGGAATGAGCAGTTCTTC. This codes for CASSPPGGSLRNEQFF.

Ten or more counts support this clonotype. The V call is TRBV7-2, the J call TRBJ2-6, with D perhaps matching TRBD2 (6 bases). This CDR3 comprises 17 residues. The V end was cut by 3 bases, the J end by 4 bases, with 16 bases between. CDR1 and CDR2 from the germline V gene are SGHTA and FQGNSA. DNA of the CDR3: TGTGCCAGCAGCTTGGCGGGGAGGTACGCCGGGGCCAACGTCCTGACTTTC. Protein: CASSLAGRYAGANVLTF.

The chain employs TRBV24-1 and TRBJ2-3; D is ambiguous. Per germline, CDR1 KGHDR and CDR2 SFDVKD. The CDR3 covers 15 residues. Trimming pared 4 bases from V and 2 bases from J, leaving 12 bases between. CDR3 in DNA: TGTGCCACCAGTGAGGGCAGGACGTACACAGATACGCAGTATTTT. This encodes CATSEGRTYTDTQYF.

The genes are TRBV6-5 and TRBJ1-5, with D perhaps matching TRBD1 (6 bases). Germline assignment: CDR1 MNHEY and CDR2 SVGAGI. The CDR3 sequence is 14 residues long. V was cut by 3 bases and J by 4 bases, with 10 bases left in between. This chain's CDR3 is CASSYLGGNQPQHF. CDR3 bases: TGTGCCAGCAGTTATTTAGGGGGGAATCAGCCCCAGCATTTT.

This chain uses TRBV5-1 with TRBJ2-1; D is possibly TRBD2 (5 bases). The ends were cut back, 4 bases at V and 6 bases at J, with 17 bases in the middle. Germline-derived CDR1 and CDR2 are SGHRS and YFSETQ. The CDR3 is 15 residues long. The CDR3: CASSHEGGPSNEQFF. The CDR3 DNA follows: TGCGCCAGCAGCCATGAGGGCGGGCCTAGCAATGAGCAGTTCTTC.

This clonotype was counted ten times or more. V gene TRBV5-1 combines with J gene TRBJ2-1; a weak D match, TRBD2 (6 bases). This CDR3 has 15 amino acids. Between the trimmed V and J ends, which lost 3 bases and 2 bases, there was a span of 12 bases. The germline CDR1 and CDR2 sequences are SGHRS and YFSETQ. The CDR3: CASSSGDSTYNEQFF. CDR3 DNA: TGCGCCAGCAGCTCGGGAGACTCAACCTACAATGAGCAGTTCTTC. Together with reference TRBV5-1 and TRBJ2-1, the CDR3 gives the full variable domain: KAGVTQTPRYLIKTRGQQVTLSCSPISGHRSVSWYQQTPGQGLQFLFEYFSETQRNKGNFPGRFSGRQFSNSRSEMNVSTLELGDSALYLCASSSGDSTYNEQFFGPGTRLTVL.

The chain has TRBV20-1 and TRBJ2-7; 8 bases align to TRBD2. The CDR3 spans 15 residues. J gave up 2 bases and V 1 base, and 7 bases lay outside the gene matches. Germline V gene data show CDR1 as DFQATT and CDR2 as SNEGSKA (reference sequence). DNA of the CDR3: TGCAGTGCTAGAGGTCGGCGGGAGGACACCTACGAGCAGTACTTC. It yields the protein CSARGRREDTYEQYF.

This chain uses TRBV15 with TRBJ2-5; 7 positions agree with TRBD2. The germline V gene encodes CDR1 LNHNV and CDR2 YYDKDF (reference sequence). The junction had 2 bases not matched to a gene; V was cut back by 6 bases and J by 1 base. The CDR3 runs to 13 residues. In nucleotides, the CDR3 is TGTGCCACCAGTCTAGCGGCCCAAGAGACCCAGTACTTC. It codes for CATSLAAQETQYF.

This clonotype was seen only a few times. The rearrangement uses TRBV20-1 and TRBJ1-6; TRBD1 is a possible D gene (5 bases). With 4 bases removed from V and 6 bases from J, the gap between germline ends came to 10 bases. CDR3 length: 13 residues. Germline V lookup: CDR1 DFQATT, CDR2 SNEGSKA (reference sequence). CDR3 in DNA: TGCAGTGCTATAGGACATGCTAATTCACCCCTCCACTTT. Encoded protein: CSAIGHANSPLHF.

This clonotype was observed once. The chain carries TRBV20-1 and TRBJ2-5; 10 bases line up with TRBD2. Per germline, CDR1 DFQATT and CDR2 SNEGSKA (reference sequence). Losses at the gene ends were 5 bases for V and 3 bases for J; bases not matched to a gene: 6. The CDR3 runs to 14 residues. CDR3 region: CSAPPGLAKETQYF. The DNA for the CDR3 is TGCAGTGCTCCCCCGGGACTAGCGAAAGAGACCCAGTACTTC.

In this sample, this clonotype turned up many times. The V and J genes are TRBV20-1 and TRBJ2-5; 7 bases align to TRBD2. Trimming took 4 bases from V and 5 from J; bases not matched to a gene: 10. Germline V gene lookup returns CDR1 DFQATT and CDR2 SNEGSKA (reference sequence). The CDR3 is made up of 14 amino acids. CDR3 in DNA: TGCAGTGCTACCGGACTAGGCCCCGAGGAGACCCAGTACTTC. Translation gives CSATGLGPEETQYF.

This clonotype has ten or more counts. The chain recombines TRBV3-1 with TRBJ2-1; tentatively, D is TRBD1 (5 bases). Trimming stripped 1 base from V and 6 bases from J, with 13 bases between. The CDR3 spans 15 residues. Germline CDR1 LGHDT, CDR2 YNNKEL (reference sequence). CDR3 coding DNA: TGTGCCAGCAGCCAAGGGGGCAGGGTGCGCAATGAGCAGTTCTTC. This translates into CASSQGGRVRNEQFF.

The CDR3 loop is CASSPTMVVGRGTEAFF. CDR3 bases: TGTGCCAGCAGCCCAACCATGGTTGTAGGGAGGGGAACTGAAGCTTTCTTT. The chain links TRBV7-9 to TRBJ1-1; TRBD1 might be the D (5 bases). Trimming stripped 5 bases from V and 5 bases from J, with 24 bases between. The CDR3 sequence is 17 residues long. Germline values: CDR1 SEHNR, CDR2 FQNEAQ (reference sequence). Supplemented by reference TRBV7-9 and TRBJ1-1, the full variable domain reads DTGVSQNPRHKITKRGQNVTFRCDPISEHNRLYWYRQTLGQGPEFLTYFQNEAQLEKSRLLSDRFSAERPKGSFSTLEIQRTEQGDSAMYLCASSPTMVVGRGTEAFFGQGTRLTVV.

The rearrangement joins TRBV11-3 to TRBJ1-1; a weak D match, TRBD1 (6 bases). The CDR3 spans 14 residues. V was cut by 5 bases and J by 3 bases, with 13 bases left in between. The germline gives CDR1 SGHNT, CDR2 YENEEA. The chain's CDR3 is CASSATGSYTEAFF. The CDR3 DNA is TGTGCCAGCAGCGCAACAGGGTCTTACACTGAAGCTTTCTTT.

This clonotype has a count of ten or more. The rearrangement uses TRBV12-3 or TRBV12-4 and TRBJ1-5, with 8 bases identical to TRBD1. This CDR3 has 15 amino acids. V was pared by 7 bases and J by 3 bases, with 8 bases of the junction left unmatched. CDR3 DNA sequence: TGTGCCAGCACCGAGGACAGGGCCTACAATCAGCCCCAGCATTTT. It encodes CASTEDRAYNQPQHF.

The chain links TRBV12-3 or TRBV12-4 to TRBJ1-1; TRBD1 matches at 9 bases. Germline trimming cut 6 bases from V and 4 bases from J; bases unmatched to any gene: 3. The CDR3 is 13 amino acids. CDR3 sequence (DNA): TGTGCCAGCAGAGGACAGGGGAGCACTGAAGCTTTCTTT. Its translation: CASRGQGSTEAFF.

This clonotype was detected a few times. The rearrangement joins TRBV5-1 to TRBJ2-2; the D is unclear. CDR3 length equals 14 residues. Trimming pared 6 bases from V and 4 bases from J, leaving 13 bases between. Germline V gene data show CDR1 as SGHRS and CDR2 as YFSETQ. This CDR3 is CASINDYSTGELFF. In DNA, the CDR3 is TGCGCCAGCATTAACGATTATTCCACCGGGGAGCTGTTTTTT. Combining the CDR3 with reference TRBV5-1 and TRBJ2-2 gives the whole variable domain KAGVTQTPRYLIKTRGQQVTLSCSPISGHRSVSWYQQTPGQGLQFLFEYFSETQRNKGNFPGRFSGRQFSNSRSEMNVSTLELGDSALYLCASINDYSTGELFFGEGSRLTVL.

A word on this clonotype: A single base separates this from a much larger clone, so it may be a read error. V usage is TRBV20-1 and J usage is TRBJ2-3; perhaps TRBD2 as D (6 bases). Germline V gene lookup returns CDR1 DFQATT and CDR2 SNEGSKA (reference sequence). The CDR3 runs 15 residues. DNA for the CDR3: TGCAATGCCAATAGCCTTAGCGGTGGCACAGATACGCAGTATTTT. It codes for CNANSLSGGTDTQYF.

This clonotype was seen a handful of times. The chain couples TRBV20-1 to TRBJ2-1, with 7 bases aligning to TRBD2. V lost 8 bases, J lost 10 bases, and 17 bases stayed unmatched. CDR1 is DFQATT, CDR2 SNEGSKA, per germline (reference sequence). This CDR3 is 14 amino acids long. The chain's CDR3 is CSLQGGTTQAEQFF. The CDR3 DNA reads as TGCAGTCTTCAAGGAGGGACTACACAGGCGGAGCAGTTCTTC.

This clonotype was detected a few times. V usage is TRBV29-1 and J usage is TRBJ2-1, with D perhaps matching TRBD2 (5 bases). Trimming removed 8 bases from V and 0 bases from J, with 17 bases in between. This CDR3 is 15 amino acids long. CDR1 is SQVTM and CDR2 is ANQGSEA in the germline V gene. In DNA, the CDR3 is TGCAGCCTTGGCGAGGGCCAGAGCTCCTACAATGAGCAGTTCTTC. Translating it yields CSLGEGQSSYNEQFF.

The table lists this clonotype with many counts. This sequence joins TRBV3-1 and TRBJ2-3, with D hard to call. The V gene's germline CDR1 is LGHDT and CDR2 YNNKEL (reference sequence). The CDR3 is made up of 12 amino acids. Trimming removed 5 bases from V and 6 bases from J, with 9 bases in between. The CDR3 loop is CASSGDVDTQYF. CDR3 in DNA: TGTGCCAGCAGCGGAGACGTGGATACGCAGTATTTT.